These 20 T cell receptor beta chains originate from one sample sequenced in a study of cytotoxic CD8 clonotypes in ibrutinib-treated CLL. Method: immunoSEQ multiplex PCR; TCRdb's copy keeps in-frame clones and lacks some. The sample records under 40,000 clones, roughly 49% being singletons. Sequencing used PBMCs, obtained before ibrutinib treatment. These receptors all stem from a human donor with chronic lymphocytic leukemia.

The sample holds one count of this clone. The rearrangement uses TRBV5-5 and TRBJ2-2; D perhaps matches TRBD1 (5 bases). V lost 4 bases and J lost 5, with 18 bases in between. This CDR3 is 16 amino acids long. Looked up from germline, CDR1 is SGHKS and CDR2 is YYEKEE (reference sequence). As DNA, the CDR3 is TGTGCCAGCAGCCCCAGACAGATTCCACCTACCGGGGAGCTGTTTTTT. It translates to CASSPRQIPPTGELFF.

Here the CDR3 reads CASSLPGGTDTQYF. CDR3 nucleotide sequence: TGTGCCAGCAGTCTTCCGGGTGGCACAGATACGCAGTATTTT. The gene calls are TRBV25-1 and TRBJ2-3, with D unresolved. This CDR3 has 14 residues. The V and J ends lost 5 bases and 1 base respectively, with 10 bases between them. Germline values: CDR1 MGHDK, CDR2 SYGVNS. Complete variable domain (other parts from reference TRBV25-1 and TRBJ2-3): EADIYQTPRYLVIGTGKKITLECSQTMGHDKMYWYQQDPGMELHLIHYSYGVNSTEKGDLSSESTVSRIRTEHFPLTLESARPSHTSQYLCASSLPGGTDTQYFGPGTRLTVL.

The chain is built from TRBV19 and TRBJ2-1; possibly TRBD1 for D (6 bases). This CDR3 comprises 15 residues. V shed 4 bases and J shed 0 bases, with 10 bases lying between them. Germline V gene data show CDR1 as LNHDA and CDR2 as SQIVND (reference sequence). CDR3 nucleotide sequence: TGTGCCAGTAGTAGAACAGGGAGCTCCTACAATGAGCAGTTCTTC. Translation: CASSRTGSSYNEQFF.

V usage is TRBV20-1 and J usage is TRBJ2-1, with a tentative D call TRBD1 (5 bases). The CDR3 contains 11 residues. Germline V gene data show CDR1 as DFQATT and CDR2 as SNEGSKA (reference sequence). V gave up 4 bases and J gave up 8 bases, with 9 bases separating them. The CDR3 is CSAMPGHEQFF. The DNA of the CDR3 is TGCAGTGCTATGCCAGGGCATGAGCAGTTCTTC.

The V call is TRBV7-3, the J call TRBJ2-1; possible D gene TRBD2, 6 bases. The V gene's germline CDR1 is SGHTA and CDR2 FQGTGA. The CDR3 length is 16 residues. The V end lost 4 bases, the J end lost 10 bases, and 23 bases lay between the germline ends. The CDR3 protein is CASSSKPGTRFGEQFF. The CDR3 coding sequence is TGTGCCAGCAGCTCAAAACCCGGGACTCGGTTCGGGGAGCAGTTCTTC.

There are a few counts of this clone. J is TRBJ2-1 and V is TRBV11-3; perhaps TRBD1 as D (6 bases). The V gene lost 0 bases and the J gene lost 2 bases, with 11 bases spanning the gap. This CDR3 spans 16 amino acids. The V gene's germline CDR1 is SGHNT and CDR2 YENEEA. The CDR3 nucleotides are TGTGCCAGCAGCTTAGATTCAGGGGTTACCTACAATGAGCAGTTCTTC. Translation gives CASSLDSGVTYNEQFF.

The chain links TRBV21-1 to TRBJ2-3; TRBD1 is the table's D call, not checked against the DNA. TRBV21-1 is a pseudogene locus. This CDR3 has 14 amino acids. CDR3 loop: CASSKGRGKVTQYF. The DNA of the CDR3 is TGTGCCAGCAGCAAGGGTAGGGGCAAGGTTACGCAGTATTTT.

V gene TRBV5-1 combines with J gene TRBJ1-2; tentatively, D is TRBD1 (6 bases). This CDR3 spans 12 amino acids. Germline V gene sequence: CDR1 SGHRS, CDR2 YFSETQ. V was cut by 8 bases and J by 4 bases, with 12 bases left in between. Written as DNA, the CDR3 is TGCGCCAGTGCCGGGGGCCTCTATGGCTACACCTTC. It encodes CASAGGLYGYTF.

J is TRBJ2-7 and V is TRBV27, with 7 bases aligning to TRBD1. Germline values: CDR1 MNHEY, CDR2 SMNVEV (reference sequence). The ends lost 5 bases at V and 7 bases at J; junction bases unmatched: 11. This CDR3 is built from 14 residues. The CDR3: CASSRDSYNMEQYF. The CDR3, as DNA: TGTGCCAGCAGTAGGGACAGTTACAATATGGAGCAGTACTTC.

This chain joins TRBV6-5 and TRBJ2-3; D possibly corresponds to TRBD1 (6 bases). The CDR3 length is 13 residues. Germline V gives CDR1 MNHEY, CDR2 SVGAGI. V was clipped by 6 bases and J by 8 bases, with 15 bases between them. The CDR3 loop reads CASSLEGVGTQYF. As DNA, the CDR3 is TGTGCCAGCAGCCTCGAGGGGGTCGGTACGCAGTATTTT.

This clone was recorded a few times. This chain joins TRBV7-8 and TRBJ1-1; D gene uncertain. The CDR3 spans 11 residues. The V end lost 4 bases, the J end lost 6 bases, and 6 bases lay between the germline ends. Germline values: CDR1 SGHVS, CDR2 FQNEAQ. CDR3 loop: CASSSVPEAFF. The CDR3 region has the DNA TGTGCCAGCAGCTCGGTCCCTGAAGCTTTCTTT.

Only a few counts were recorded for this clone. This rearrangement joins TRBV30 to TRBJ1-5; 7 nucleotides match TRBD1. Unmatched junction bases numbered 2, after V lost 2 bases and J lost 4 bases. The CDR3 has 13 residues. From germline, CDR1 is GTSNPN and CDR2 SVGIG (reference sequence). CDR3 nucleotide sequence: TGTGCCTGGAGTCCAGGGGGGAATCAGCCCCAGCATTTT. It encodes CAWSPGGNQPQHF. Full variable domain (outside the CDR3, taken from reference TRBV30 and TRBJ1-5): SQTIHQWPATLVQPVGSPLSLECTVEGTSNPNLYWYRQAAGRGLQLLFYSVGIGQISSEVPQNLSASRPQDRQFILSSKKLLLSDSGFYLCAWSPGGNQPQHFGDGTRLSIL.

This clone was seen a handful of times. The rearrangement joins TRBV7-2 to TRBJ2-7; TRBD2 matches 7 bases. Germline V gene sequence: CDR1 SGHTA, CDR2 FQGNSA. The CDR3 has 16 amino acids. V trimming: 1 base; J trimming: 9 bases; junction bases outside the gene matches: 15. CDR3 in amino acids: CASSLGGAGSPRGQYF. The CDR3, as DNA: TGTGCCAGCAGCTTAGGAGGAGCGGGGTCGCCCAGAGGGCAGTACTTC.

The rearrangement uses TRBV12-2 and TRBJ1-2; the D call in the table, TRBD1, was not verified against the DNA. TRBV12-2 is deemed a pseudogene. The CDR3 totals 16 residues. The CDR3 nucleotides read TGTGCAAGTCGCCAAACGCCCGGGACAAGGACGTACGGCTACACCTTC. It codes for CASRQTPGTRTYGYTF.

This clone was recorded many times. This chain links TRBV11-2 with TRBJ2-7; 7 positions agree with TRBD2. Per germline, CDR1 SGHAT and CDR2 FQNNGV. CDR3 length: 15 amino acids. V was pared by 1 base and J by 3 bases, with 6 bases of the junction left unmatched. The CDR3 DNA is TGTGCCAGCAGCTTAGTCGGGACTATCTTCTACGAGCAGTACTTC. Translated: CASSLVGTIFYEQYF.

The chain carries TRBV6-5 and TRBJ2-5, with 10 bases that match TRBD1. In germline, CDR1 is MNHEY, CDR2 SVGAGI. V shed 10 bases and J 4 bases; nucleotides not matched to a gene: 12. This CDR3 spans 15 amino acids. This CDR3 reads CATTYPGTGVETQYF. In nucleotides, the CDR3 is TGTGCCACCACCTACCCCGGGACAGGGGTAGAGACCCAGTACTTC.

This clone was seen a few times. The chain recombines TRBV9 with TRBJ1-5; 9 positions agree with TRBD1. The CDR3 length is 16 residues. Germline V lookup: CDR1 SGDLS, CDR2 YYNGEE. J lost 6 bases, V lost 4 bases, and 11 bases had no gene match. The CDR3 sequence: CASSPGQGGEGQPQHF. CDR3 DNA sequence: TGTGCCAGCAGCCCGGGACAGGGAGGAGAAGGTCAGCCCCAGCATTTT. The complete variable domain, with remaining parts taken from reference TRBV9 and TRBJ1-5, reads DSGVTQTPKHLITATGQRVTLRCSPRSGDLSVYWYQQSLDQGLQFLIQYYNGEERAKGNILERFSAQQFPDLHSELNLSSLELGDSALYFCASSPGQGGEGQPQHFGDGTRLSIL.

The gene calls are TRBV5-6 and TRBJ2-7, with TRBD2 matching 8 bases. The V gene end was trimmed by 0 bases and the J gene end by 3 bases; junction bases not matched to a gene: 2. Germline assignment: CDR1 SGHDT and CDR2 YYEEEE. The CDR3 extends over 14 amino acids. The CDR3 DNA reads as TGTGCCAGCAGCTTGGCGGGGGGGTTCTACGAGCAGTACTTC. This gives the protein CASSLAGGFYEQYF.

This sequence joins TRBV6-1 and TRBJ1-2; D is unresolved. The germline V gene encodes CDR1 MNHNS and CDR2 SASEGT. The CDR3 runs to 19 residues. V was clipped by 3 bases and J by 0 bases, with 23 bases between them. DNA for the CDR3: TGTGCCAGCAGTGACTGGAGGGTTGAGGCTAGGGCAGCTAACTATGGCTACACCTTC. Its protein is CASSDWRVEARAANYGYTF.

This clone has only a few counts. The genes are TRBV19 and TRBJ1-5; TRBD1 matches at 8 bases. The CDR3 has 15 residues. V lost 6 bases and J lost 5; bases outside the gene matches: 9. Germline CDR1 reads LNHDA; CDR2 reads SQIVND (reference sequence). CDR3 residues: CASSQDRESYQPQHF. Written as DNA, the CDR3 is TGTGCCAGTAGCCAGGACAGGGAGAGTTATCAGCCCCAGCATTTT.